The 9 T cell receptor beta chains presented below share a single source sample, sequenced in a study of T cells in localized non-small cell lung cancer. The table came from immunoSEQ multiplex PCR; TCRdb's copy has only in-frame clones and leaves some out. The sample lists 15,000 or so clones, roughly 80% seen once, with 4.1% in the top ten. The sequences come from peripheral blood, collected before any cancer treatment. Receptors were obtained from a female donor of 60 years or more with stage I squamous cell lung carcinoma.

This clone was picked up one time. The chain is built from TRBV7-2 and TRBJ1-5; D possibly corresponds to TRBD1 (5 bases). The V end was cut by 5 bases, the J end by 7 bases, with 18 bases between. CDR1 and CDR2 from the germline V gene are SGHTA and FQGNSA. The CDR3 spans 15 residues. The CDR3 nucleotides are TGTGCCAGCAGCCGGGGGGTTGAGCGTTGGCAGCCCCAGCATTTT. Translation: CASSRGVERWQPQHF.

This chain links TRBV2 with TRBJ1-3; D not resolved. The ends were cut back, 4 bases at V and 4 bases at J, with 2 bases in the middle. CDR3 length: 11 amino acids. CDR1 and CDR2 from the germline V gene are SNHLY and FYNNEI. The CDR3 DNA follows: TGTGCCAGCAGTGGGGGAAACACCATATATTTT. It translates to CASSGGNTIYF.

V is TRBV4-3 and J is TRBJ1-1; D is unresolved. The germline gives CDR1 LGHNA, CDR2 YSLEER. CDR3 length: 16 residues. V shed 0 bases and J shed 5 bases, with 16 bases lying between them. Written as DNA, the CDR3 is TGCGCCAGCAGCCAAGAAATAGGTGACTTTGGAACTGAAGCTTTCTTT. It translates to CASSQEIGDFGTEAFF.

The V call is TRBV9, the J call TRBJ2-5; tentatively, D is TRBD1 (5 bases). The CDR3 covers 17 residues. V lost 3 bases to trimming and J lost 1 base, with 19 bases between them. Germline V lookup: CDR1 SGDLS, CDR2 YYNGEE. The CDR3 reads CASSEGSGYGIQETQYF. The CDR3 DNA sequence: TGTGCCAGCAGCGAGGGGTCCGGGTATGGAATCCAAGAGACCCAGTACTTC.

The genes are TRBV5-1 and TRBJ2-3; the D is unclear. This CDR3 spans 11 amino acids. The V and J ends lost 2 bases and 6 bases respectively, with 4 bases between them. The germline CDR1 and CDR2 sequences are SGHRS and YFSETQ. For the CDR3, the DNA is TGCGCCAGCAGCTTTGGCGATACGCAGTATTTT. This translates into CASSFGDTQYF. Complete variable domain (other parts from reference TRBV5-1 and TRBJ2-3): KAGVTQTPRYLIKTRGQQVTLSCSPISGHRSVSWYQQTPGQGLQFLFEYFSETQRNKGNFPGRFSGRQFSNSRSEMNVSTLELGDSALYLCASSFGDTQYFGPGTRLTVL.

The chain employs TRBV19 and TRBJ1-5; the D gene is possibly TRBD1 (6 bases). The CDR3 length is 17 residues. Trimming shortened V by 3 bases and J by 4 bases, and 19 bases separated the two germline ends. Germline CDR1 and CDR2: LNHDA and SQIVND (reference sequence). The CDR3 coding sequence is TGTGCCAGTAGTATTGGGCAGGGGCACCTCCTGAATCAGCCCCAGCATTTT. Translating gives CASSIGQGHLLNQPQHF.

This CDR3 reads CASSLSSGAQETQYF. The CDR3 nucleotides read TGCGCCAGCAGCTTGAGTAGCGGGGCCCAAGAGACCCAGTACTTC. The chain carries TRBV5-1 and TRBJ2-5; 8 bases match TRBD2. V lost 1 base and J lost 1; bases outside the gene matches: 3. The CDR3 spans 15 residues. Germline V gene lookup returns CDR1 SGHRS and CDR2 YFSETQ.

This sequence joins TRBV11-2 and TRBJ2-7; 9 positions match TRBD1. Losses at the gene ends were 3 bases for V and 4 bases for J; bases not matched to a gene: 7. The length of the CDR3 is 15 residues. In germline, CDR1 is SGHAT, CDR2 FQNNGV. The CDR3 nucleotides are TGTGCCAGCAGCTTTGCCTCCGGGACAGGGTACGAGCAGTACTTC. Residues: CASSFASGTGYEQYF.

The chain combines TRBV5-1 with TRBJ1-1, with TRBD1 as a possible D gene (5 bases). Germline V gene lookup returns CDR1 SGHRS and CDR2 YFSETQ. V lost 5 bases and J 1 base, leaving 12 bases between the germline ends. The CDR3 is 14 amino acids. CDR3 amino acids: CASSRTGTNTEAFF. CDR3 DNA sequence: TGCGCCAGCAGTCGGACGGGGACGAACACTGAAGCTTTCTTT.